The TCR beta chain under discussion was sequenced for a study of control samples from healthy donors and cancer patients. Generated by immunoSEQ multiplex PCR, the TCRdb table keeps only in-frame clones and is missing some. The data hold 40,000 to 65,000 clones, with 75% to 90% observed a single time. Trimming at V came to 6 bases and at J to 7 bases, leaving 8 bases not matched to a gene. This CDR3 spans 14 amino acids. Looked up from germline, CDR1 is SGHTA and CDR2 is FQGNSA. Sequencing input: PBMCs. This chain joins TRBV7-2 and TRBJ1-2, with TRBD1 matching 10 bases. This clonotype was obtained from a man aged 55 to 70 with head and neck cancer. The CDR3 nucleotides are TGTGCCAGCAGTATTGACAGGGGGCAGCGTGGCTACACCTTC. Its protein product is CASSIDRGQRGYTF.